The next 4 T cell receptor beta chains were all read from a single sample in a study of T cell repertoires in cytomegalovirus infection (dated by TCRdb to about 2019). The treatment or condition label corresponds to: in vitro stimulation with specific CMV peptide epitopes to enrich CMV-specific T cells. Their recognized antigens are unknown. Sequencing instrument: Illumina HiSeq 1500. Using fastp trimming at Q25 and MiXCR clonotype assembly, TCRdb reanalyzed the public sequencing data and kept in-frame beta chains. Each record represents a unique CDR3 protein, reported with the most common genes and DNA among its rows. This sample holds around 540,000 distinct CDR3 sequences; about 33% were observed only once. The ten largest clones add up to about a sixth of the sample. The sample in question was cultured PBMCs, obtained from culture after CMV antigen stimulation. Every receptor here comes from a human donor in good health (CMV status not recorded). Some clones in this sample may be carry-over from other donors' samples.

The rearrangement links TRBV5-4 to TRBJ1-1; 8 bases fit TRBD1. The CDR3 consists of 14 residues. The trim removed 0 bases at V and 5 bases at J, leaving 3 bases unmatched. The germline V gene encodes CDR1 SGHNT and CDR2 YYREEE (reference sequence). CDR3: CASSLETGVTEAFF. In nucleotides, the CDR3 is TGTGCCAGCAGCTTGGAGACAGGGGTTACTGAAGCTTTCTTT.

This chain joins TRBV24-1 and TRBJ2-5, with D perhaps TRBD2 (6 bases). Trimming pared 5 bases from V and 1 base from J, leaving 10 bases between. The germline CDR1 and CDR2 sequences are KGHDR and SFDVKD. This CDR3 comprises 14 residues. The CDR3 sequence: CATSVGGTQETQYF. CDR3 bases: TGTGCCACCAGTGTAGGAGGGACCCAAGAGACCCAGTACTTC.

This clonotype was observed a few times. The rearrangement links TRBV7-9 to TRBJ2-1; D unclear. Trimming removed 5 bases at V and 0 bases at J, with 14 bases between. This CDR3 region has 16 residues. Germline-derived CDR1 and CDR2 are SEHNR and FQNEAQ (reference sequence). DNA of the CDR3: TGTGCCAGCAGCGCCCCTTGGAGTAGCTCCTACAATGAGCAGTTCTTC. The encoded protein is CASSAPWSSSYNEQFF.

V usage is TRBV6-2 or TRBV6-3 and J usage is TRBJ2-2; D possibly uses TRBD1 or TRBD2 (5 bases each). This CDR3 spans 14 amino acids. Germline lookup yields CDR1 MNHEY and CDR2 SVGEGT. V was cut by 7 bases and J by 5 bases, with 14 bases left in between. CDR3 coding DNA: TGTGCCAGCACCCAGGGACCTACAACCGGGGAGCTGTTTTTT. It specifies CASTQGPTTGELFF.